The sequence of this TCR beta chain was determined in a study of CD8+CD57+ T cells in acquired aplastic anemia. Overall study context: DNA recovered from sorted CD4+ and CD8+ cells had a mean of approximately 3 ug.

TCR beta VDJ and CDR3 profiles were obtained from a genomic DNA template. Via MiXCR, TCRdb re-called the reads, giving one row per CDR3 protein. The sample yields around 170,000 distinct CDR3 sequences, approximately 44% seen once. This clonotype was counted many times. The antigen is unknown. Flow cytometry had shown expanded CD8+CD57+ cells in the patients chosen for sequencing. Patients had not yet gotten any therapy when their blood was taken for sampling. Broader study findings: Patients shared about 30 CD8+ CDR3 sequences with controls.

CDR1 and CDR2 from the germline V gene are SGHNT and YYREEE (reference sequence). The CDR3 runs 12 residues. The V end was cut by 0 bases, the J end by 7 bases, with 7 bases between. The sample comprised sorted CD4+, CD8+, or CD8+CD57+ T cells (not recorded which) from PBMCs. The clonotype was recovered from a human donor with aplastic anemia. The V and J genes are TRBV5-4 and TRBJ1-2; D gene unclear. The CDR3 DNA follows: TGTGCCAGCAGCTTGGACAACGGTGGCTACACCTTC. The encoded protein is CASSLDNGGYTF.